Following are 3 T cell receptor beta chains from one sample sequenced in a study of blood T cells in healthy people across ages. For the second PCR, which ran for roughly 6 to 12 cycles, a sample-barcoded 5' primer and a J-beta primer mix were used. One entry per CDR3 protein, called by TCRdb with MiXCR from the 5' RACE reads. The profile covers over a million distinct CDR3 sequences, with 59% appearing a single time and over 5.5% taken by the ten largest. Material for sequencing was blood. All receptors derive from a man aged 18 to 29 in good health.

This clonotype was counted between two and nine times. In DNA form, the CDR3 reads TGCAGCGTTGAACGGGGGCAGGGCTTGAATGGCTACACCTTC. Translating it yields CSVERGQGLNGYTF. This sequence joins TRBV29-1 and TRBJ1-2; maybe TRBD1 (6 bases). Germline V lookup: CDR1 SQVTM, CDR2 ANQGSEA. CDR3 length: 14 amino acids. Trimming removed 2 bases at V and 6 bases at J, with 16 bases between.

The CDR3 here is CASSQGDRGWEQYF. CDR3 DNA: TGTGCCAGCAGCCAAGGGGACAGGGGTTGGGAGCAGTACTTC. The J gene is TRBJ2-7, the V gene TRBV3-1, with 10 positions matching TRBD1. The CDR3 has 14 residues. CDR1 LGHDT and CDR2 YNNKEL come from the germline V gene (reference sequence). V shed 1 base and J 7 bases; nucleotides not matched to a gene: 4.

The chain links TRBV29-1 to TRBJ1-2; TRBD1 might be the D (5 bases). The CDR3 is 13 amino acids. The ends were cut back, 6 bases at V and 0 bases at J, with 11 bases in the middle. Germline V gene data show CDR1 as SQVTM and CDR2 as ANQGSEA. The CDR3 sequence is CSVRGLANYGYTF. DNA for the CDR3: TGCAGCGTCCGGGGGTTAGCTAACTATGGCTACACCTTC.